This TCR beta chain was sequenced for a study of regulatory T cells in long-lasting Graves disease. Specified time point: newly diagnosed GD, antithyroid drugs for less than 3 months. Extracted RNA from PBMCs served as the source of the TCR library. Construction of the TCR beta libraries employed iRepertoire HTBI primers in conjunction with Arm-PCR of CDR3 regions. TCRdb used MiXCR to reprocess the multiplex PCR reads, holding one entry per CDR3 protein. The sample has about 530,000 distinct CDR3 sequences, about 16% seen once. This clonotype was picked up a small number of times. V dropped 3 bases and J dropped 4; count of bases not matched to a gene: 7. The CDR3 extends over 16 amino acids. CDR1 is LGHDT and CDR2 is YNNKEL in the germline V gene (reference sequence). These data were likewise used in another study, on T cells in Graves' hyperthyroidism and ophthalmopathy. That publication notes: Also found in blood were most expanded thyroid clonotypes above 0.001. The model forecast ophthalmopathy, anticipating it by a median about 7 months before onset.

The sample here was peripheral blood mononuclear cells (PBMCs), taken at new diagnosis, from a patient treated with antithyroid drugs. The clonotype comes from a woman aged 40-60 years with Graves disease. The chain recombines TRBV3-1 with TRBJ2-3; 10 nucleotides line up with TRBD2. The CDR3 sequence is CASSHRRAGGPDTQYF. CDR3 nucleotide sequence: TGTGCCAGCAGCCACCGAAGAGCGGGGGGGCCAGATACGCAGTATTTT.